Following are 4 T cell receptor beta chains from one sample sequenced in a study of human T cells and chemical hapten exposure. TCRdb reprocessed the 5' RACE reads with MiXCR, giving one entry per CDR3 protein. The table records 110,000 or so distinct CDR3 sequences, 15% to 20% of them present only once. Whole blood that had not been fractionated was the source of extracted total RNA. These receptors were obtained from a human donor in good health.

J is TRBJ2-6 and V is TRBV4-1; 12 bases match TRBD1. CDR3 length: 18 residues. Per the germline V gene, CDR1 is MGHRA and CDR2 is YSYEKL. J was trimmed by 2 bases and V by 4 bases; bases with no gene match: 6. The DNA of the CDR3 is TGCGCCAGCAGCCCGGGGGGACAGGGGGCGACTGGGGCCAACGTCCTGACTTTC. Protein product: CASSPGGQGATGANVLTF.

The chain employs TRBV11-2 and TRBJ2-5, with a tentative D call TRBD2 (5 bases). The V end was cut by 3 bases, the J end by 2 bases, with 7 bases between. The germline V gene has CDR1 SGHAT and CDR2 FQNNGV. This CDR3 is 13 amino acids long. Here the CDR3 DNA reads TGTGCCAGCAGCTTCCGGGGTCAAGAGACCCAGTACTTC. Translation gives CASSFRGQETQYF.

This clonotype was recorded a few times. The rearrangement uses TRBV29-1 and TRBJ1-2; tentatively, D is TRBD1 (5 bases). V was clipped by 6 bases and J by 5 bases, with 10 bases between them. The length of the CDR3 is 11 residues. CDR1 is SQVTM, CDR2 ANQGSEA, per germline. The CDR3 nucleotides are TGCAGCGTGTCCAGACAGTATGGCTACACCTTC. It encodes CSVSRQYGYTF. Full variable domain (outside the CDR3, taken from reference TRBV29-1 and TRBJ1-2): SAVISQKPSRDICQRGTSLTIQCQVDSQVTMMFWYRQQPGQSLTLIATANQGSEATYESGFVIDKFPISRPNLTFSTLTVSNMSPEDSSIYLCSVSRQYGYTFGSGTRLTVV.

This sequence joins TRBV27 and TRBJ2-1, with 7 bases matching TRBD2. The V gene end was trimmed by 4 bases and the J gene end by 10 bases; junction bases not matched to a gene: 13. This CDR3 is 15 amino acids long. Germline CDR1 is MNHEY and CDR2 is SMNVEV (reference sequence). The CDR3 DNA is TGTGCCAGCAGTTACCTACGGGAGGCCCGGGGGGAGCAGTTCTTC. Residues: CASSYLREARGEQFF.